This entry lists 27 T cell receptor beta chains sequenced from one sample in a study of T-cell memory formation after mild COVID-19. TCRdb re-analysed the 5' RACE reads in MiXCR, keeping a single row per CDR3 protein. The table includes fewer than 95,000 distinct CDR3 sequences, over 12% detected once. Sequenced material: PBMCs or a T cell subset sorted from them (not recorded which). All receptors come from a man aged 18-30 years who had mild COVID-19 (a few samples of this study predate the infection). Cell type and time point are not known.

The sample holds a few counts of this clonotype. This chain joins TRBV10-3 and TRBJ1-1; 8 bases are shared with TRBD1. Germline V lookup: CDR1 ENHRY, CDR2 SYGVKD. The CDR3 spans 15 residues. Trimming cost V 10 bases and J 5 bases; bases outside gene matches: 15. CDR3 residues: CATEPLGQEVTEAFF. The DNA of the CDR3 is TGTGCCACCGAACCTCTGGGACAGGAGGTTACTGAAGCTTTCTTT.

The sample holds a few counts of this clonotype. This chain joins TRBV12-3 or TRBV12-4 and TRBJ1-1; D might be TRBD1 (5 bases). There are 9 residues in the CDR3. The CDR3 nucleotides are TGTACAGGACGGGGGGAAGCTTTCTTT. Translated, it gives CTGRGEAFF.

This clonotype has a handful of counts. This chain uses TRBV4-1 with TRBJ2-3, with D unclear. The V gene's germline CDR1 is MGHRA and CDR2 YSYEKL. The CDR3 consists of 15 residues. V was cut by 1 base and J by 2 bases, with 10 bases left in between. CDR3 region: CASSQVQAPTDTQYF. The CDR3 coding sequence is TGCGCCAGCAGCCAAGTCCAGGCCCCCACAGATACGCAGTATTTT.

This clonotype has just a few counts. V is TRBV27 and J is TRBJ1-5, with a possible D match to TRBD1 (6 bases). The germline V and J ends were trimmed by 6 bases and 6 bases, with 18 bases remaining between them. Germline V CDR1 and CDR2: MNHEY, SMNVEV (reference sequence). This CDR3 contains 15 residues. This CDR3 is CASSPGVGAGQPQHF. For the CDR3, the DNA is TGTGCCAGCAGCCCGGGGGTGGGGGCCGGTCAGCCCCAGCATTTT.

This clonotype showed up just a few times. Written as DNA, the CDR3 is TGTGCCAGCAGTTACGGGGACCCCAACTATGGCTACACCTTC. This encodes CASSYGDPNYGYTF. The chain uses TRBV6-5 and TRBJ1-2, with D maybe TRBD1 (5 bases). The CDR3 sequence is 14 residues long. Looked up from germline, CDR1 is MNHEY and CDR2 is SVGAGI. The germline V and J ends were trimmed by 2 bases and 2 bases, with 9 bases remaining between them.

The sample holds a few counts of this clonotype. J is TRBJ2-7 and V is TRBV10-3; possible D gene TRBD2, 6 bases. The CDR3 length is 13 residues. Germline V gene sequence: CDR1 ENHRY, CDR2 SYGVKD. Trimming took 10 bases from V and 0 from J, leaving 13 bases between them. As DNA, the CDR3 is TGTGCCACCCGGGGGATCGACTCCTACGAGCAGTACTTC. This codes for CATRGIDSYEQYF.

This clonotype was counted between two and nine times. This chain joins TRBV5-1 and TRBJ2-3; possible D gene TRBD2, 6 bases. CDR1 is SGHRS and CDR2 is YFSETQ in the germline V gene. Deletions cut 4 bases from V and 6 bases from J, with 12 bases between. The CDR3 totals 13 residues. Written as DNA, the CDR3 is TGCGCCAGCAGCCCACCGGGGGTCGATACGCAGTATTTT. It codes for CASSPPGVDTQYF.

The sample holds a few counts of this clonotype. The chain carries TRBV27 and TRBJ2-7; weak D call: TRBD2 (7 bases). The CDR3 is made up of 15 amino acids. Between the trimmed V and J ends, which lost 4 bases and 5 bases, there was a span of 18 bases. Germline CDR1 and CDR2: MNHEY and SMNVEV (reference sequence). CDR3 nucleotide sequence: TGTGCCAGCAGTTCCTTTGGGGGGGGCTTGGACGAGCAGTACTTC. As protein: CASSSFGGGLDEQYF.

The chain carries TRBV12-3 or TRBV12-4 and TRBJ1-1; TRBD1 might be the D (5 bases). The CDR3 sequence is 14 residues long. Trimming cost V 5 bases and J 0 bases, with 10 bases left between them. The CDR3 nucleotides read TGTGCCAGCAGTCGGGGGTTTATGAACACTGAAGCTTTCTTT. Its protein product is CASSRGFMNTEAFF.

The chain combines TRBV7-9 with TRBJ1-1; TRBD1 matches 9 bases. CDR1 is SEHNR, CDR2 FQNEAQ, per germline (reference sequence). The CDR3 runs to 19 residues. The V and J ends lost 5 bases and 1 base, in that order; junction bases with no gene match: 17. CDR3 region: CASSTKIQGAEPPNTEAFF. The CDR3 DNA is TGTGCCAGCAGCACTAAAATACAGGGGGCGGAACCTCCGAACACTGAAGCTTTCTTT. The whole variable domain, filled in from reference TRBV7-9 and TRBJ1-1, reads DTGVSQNPRHKITKRGQNVTFRCDPISEHNRLYWYRQTLGQGPEFLTYFQNEAQLEKSRLLSDRFSAERPKGSFSTLEIQRTEQGDSAMYLCASSTKIQGAEPPNTEAFFGQGTRLTVV.

This clonotype turned up a few times. The CDR3 is CASSFTLNQPQHF. The CDR3 coding sequence is TGTGCCAGCAGCTTCACCCTTAATCAGCCCCAGCATTTT. The chain couples TRBV7-2 to TRBJ1-5; no clear D gene. Trimming cost V 3 bases and J 4 bases, with 7 bases left between them. Germline V gene lookup returns CDR1 SGHTA and CDR2 FQGNSA. The CDR3 is 13 amino acids. The full variable domain, rest sourced from reference TRBV7-2 and TRBJ1-5, is GAGVSQSPSNKVTEKGKDVELRCDPISGHTALYWYRQSLGQGLEFLIYFQGNSAPDKSGLPSDRFSAERTGGSVSTLTIQRTQQEDSAVYLCASSFTLNQPQHFGDGTRLSIL.

The genes are TRBV27 and TRBJ2-7, with 10 bases aligning to TRBD1. Germline CDR1 MNHEY, CDR2 SMNVEV (reference sequence). This CDR3 spans 14 amino acids. The V gene end was trimmed by 10 bases and the J gene end by 6 bases; junction bases not matched to a gene: 12. This chain's CDR3 is CATGAGTGVLEQYF. As DNA, the CDR3 is TGTGCCACCGGAGCCGGGACAGGGGTTCTCGAGCAGTACTTC.

A few counts support this clonotype. This sequence joins TRBV4-3 and TRBJ1-4; D unclear. The CDR3 is 15 amino acids. Trimming shortened V by 0 bases and J by 13 bases, and 18 bases separated the two germline ends. The germline V gene has CDR1 LGHNA and CDR2 YSLEER. The CDR3 protein is CASSQDQDPLRVLFF. The CDR3 region has the DNA TGCGCCAGCAGCCAAGATCAAGATCCCCTACGGGTACTGTTTTTT.

In its sample, this clonotype was seen a few times. The chain joins TRBV4-1 to TRBJ1-1; D gene ambiguous. The ends were cut back, 5 bases at V and 2 bases at J, with 12 bases in the middle. Germline V lookup: CDR1 MGHRA, CDR2 YSYEKL. The CDR3 length is 14 residues. CDR3 sequence: CASSFRGGNTEAFF. DNA for the CDR3: TGCGCCAGCAGCTTCCGGGGAGGAAACACTGAAGCTTTCTTT.

The chain combines TRBV15 with TRBJ1-2; D may be TRBD1 (5 bases). Looked up from germline, CDR1 is LNHNV and CDR2 is YYDKDF (reference sequence). Trimming removed 0 bases from V and 3 bases from J, with 20 bases in between. The CDR3 covers 18 residues. The CDR3 spells CATSRDWGPGPSYYGYTF. In DNA form, the CDR3 reads TGTGCCACCAGCAGAGATTGGGGTCCGGGGCCTTCATACTATGGCTACACCTTC.

The chain links TRBV18 to TRBJ1-1; TRBD1 might be the D (6 bases). The CDR3 length is 15 residues. Trimming removed 2 bases at V and 3 bases at J, with 13 bases between. The germline V gene encodes CDR1 KGHSH and CDR2 LQKENI. CDR3 sequence: CASSPGEGVYTEAFF. CDR3 DNA sequence: TGTGCCAGCTCACCAGGAGAGGGGGTATACACTGAAGCTTTCTTT.

The V and J genes are TRBV4-1 and TRBJ2-4; no clear D. Germline CDR1 and CDR2: MGHRA and YSYEKL. The germline V and J ends were trimmed by 5 bases and 2 bases, with 7 bases remaining between them. The CDR3 extends over 13 amino acids. Here the CDR3 reads CASSGITKNIQYF. CDR3 DNA sequence: TGCGCCAGCAGCGGGATTACCAAAAACATTCAGTACTTC.

In its sample, this clonotype was seen many times. This chain connects TRBV7-6 to TRBJ2-3; a weak D match, TRBD1 (6 bases). This CDR3 is built from 16 residues. V was clipped by 3 bases and J by 2 bases, with 15 bases between them. CDR1 SGHVS and CDR2 FNYEAQ come from the germline V gene. The CDR3 region has the DNA TGTGCCAGCAGCTTTACGGGTAGGGGGTACACAGATACGCAGTATTTT. Translating gives CASSFTGRGYTDTQYF.

This clonotype was counted only a few times. The chain couples TRBV18 to TRBJ1-6; D not resolved. The length of the CDR3 is 15 residues. From germline, CDR1 is KGHSH and CDR2 LQKENI. Trimming pared 2 bases from V and 3 bases from J, leaving 8 bases between. CDR3 sequence (DNA): TGTGCCAGCTCACCATCGGTTGTCTATAATTCACCCCTCCACTTT. Translation gives CASSPSVVYNSPLHF.

The chain carries TRBV5-8 and TRBJ1-5; no firm D call. The CDR3 loop spans 15 amino acids. CDR1 and CDR2 (germline): SGHTS, YDEGEE. V lost 1 base and J 8 bases, leaving 16 bases between the germline ends. CDR3 in amino acids: CASSLLVGQVEPQHF. The CDR3, as DNA: TGTGCCAGCAGCTTGTTAGTAGGGCAGGTAGAGCCCCAGCATTTT.

This clonotype turned up a few times. The chain carries TRBV7-6 and TRBJ2-2; 10 bases are a match to TRBD2. V lost 5 bases, J lost 3 bases, and 3 bases stayed unmatched. The CDR3 has 15 residues. Germline loops: CDR1 SGHVS, CDR2 FNYEAQ. The CDR3 sequence is CASSLSGGYTGELFF. For the CDR3, the DNA is TGTGCCAGCAGCCTTAGCGGGGGGTACACCGGGGAGCTGTTTTTT.

This clonotype came up a few times. The V and J genes are TRBV4-3 and TRBJ1-1, with D tentatively TRBD1 (5 bases). Germline CDR1 LGHNA, CDR2 YSLEER. The CDR3 is 17 residues long. Trimming stripped 2 bases from V and 1 base from J, with 17 bases between. This CDR3 is CASSQYPSHRPNTEAFF. The CDR3 nucleotides read TGCGCCAGCAGCCAATACCCTAGCCACAGGCCGAACACTGAAGCTTTCTTT.

This clonotype was observed at least ten times. This chain joins TRBV5-6 and TRBJ1-2; D remains unclear. Trimming cost V 1 base and J 2 bases, with 12 bases left between them. This CDR3 contains 15 residues. Germline V gene data show CDR1 as SGHDT and CDR2 as YYEEEE. The CDR3 here is CASSLTTGTNYGYTF. The DNA of the CDR3 is TGTGCCAGCAGCTTGACTACGGGAACCAACTATGGCTACACCTTC.

The CDR3: CASRRDRGMSNQPQHF. CDR3 bases: TGTGCCAGTCGCCGGGACAGGGGTATGAGCAATCAGCCCCAGCATTTT. The chain joins TRBV19 to TRBJ1-5, with 10 bases lining up with TRBD1. CDR1 and CDR2 from the germline V gene are LNHDA and SQIVND (reference sequence). The junction had 8 bases not matched to a gene; V was cut back by 8 bases and J by 1 base. The CDR3 runs 16 residues. Filled out from reference TRBV19 and TRBJ1-5, the complete variable domain reads DGGITQSPKYLFRKEGQNVTLSCEQNLNHDAMYWYRQDPGQGLRLIYYSQIVNDFQKGDIAEGYSVSREKKESFPLTVTSAQKNPTAFYLCASRRDRGMSNQPQHFGDGTRLSIL.

CDR3 amino acids: CSVVKGLGTEAFF. CDR3 nucleotides: TGCAGCGTTGTCAAAGGGTTGGGCACTGAAGCTTTCTTT. J is TRBJ1-1 and V is TRBV29-1; no definite D call. The CDR3 has 13 amino acids. Germline assignment: CDR1 SQVTM and CDR2 ANQGSEA. Trimming took 4 bases from V and 4 from J, leaving 13 bases between them.

This rearrangement joins TRBV7-9 to TRBJ2-1; the match to TRBD2 covers 9 bases. The CDR3 is made up of 16 amino acids. CDR1 is SEHNR, CDR2 FQNEAQ, per germline (reference sequence). The J segment lost 0 bases and the V segment lost 5 bases, leaving 5 bases of the junction unmatched. The CDR3 loop reads CASSTSGGRSYNEQFF. CDR3 in DNA: TGTGCCAGCAGCACGAGCGGGGGGCGCTCCTACAATGAGCAGTTCTTC.

This clonotype was detected a few times. The chain recombines TRBV18 with TRBJ1-1; D is uncertain. This CDR3 comprises 14 residues. Trimming took off 2 bases at V and 0 bases at J, with 7 bases between the two ends. Germline CDR1 is KGHSH and CDR2 is LQKENI. The CDR3 nucleotides read TGTGCCAGCTCACCAGTAGGGATGAACACTGAAGCTTTCTTT. Amino acids: CASSPVGMNTEAFF.